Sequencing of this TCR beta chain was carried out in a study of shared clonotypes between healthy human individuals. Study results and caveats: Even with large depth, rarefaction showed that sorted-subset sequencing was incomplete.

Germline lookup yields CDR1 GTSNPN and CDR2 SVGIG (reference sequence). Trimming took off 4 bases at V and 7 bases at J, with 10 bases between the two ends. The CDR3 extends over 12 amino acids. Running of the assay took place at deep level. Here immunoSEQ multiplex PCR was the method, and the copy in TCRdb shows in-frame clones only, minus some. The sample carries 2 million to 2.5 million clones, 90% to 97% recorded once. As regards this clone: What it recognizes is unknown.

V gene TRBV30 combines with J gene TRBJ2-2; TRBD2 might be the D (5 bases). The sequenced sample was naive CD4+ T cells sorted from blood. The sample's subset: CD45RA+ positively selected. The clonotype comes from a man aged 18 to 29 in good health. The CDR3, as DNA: TGTGCCTGGATTCCGGGGTACGGGGAGCTGTTTTTT. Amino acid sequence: CAWIPGYGELFF.